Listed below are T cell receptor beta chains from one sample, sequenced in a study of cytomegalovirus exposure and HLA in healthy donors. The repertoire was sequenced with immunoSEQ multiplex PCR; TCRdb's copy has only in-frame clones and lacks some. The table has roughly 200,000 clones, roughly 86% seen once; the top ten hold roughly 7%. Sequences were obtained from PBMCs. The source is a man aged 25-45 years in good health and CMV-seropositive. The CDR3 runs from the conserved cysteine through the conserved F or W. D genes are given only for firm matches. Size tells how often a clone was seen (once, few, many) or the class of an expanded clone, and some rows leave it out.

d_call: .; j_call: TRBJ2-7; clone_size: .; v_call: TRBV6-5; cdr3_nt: TGTGCCAGCAGTAGGGGGGTTGAGAGCTACGAGCAGTACTTC; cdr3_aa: CASSRGVESYEQYF
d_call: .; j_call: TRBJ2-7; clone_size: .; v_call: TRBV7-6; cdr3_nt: TGTGCCAGCAGCGCCGACTTCTACGAGCAGTACTTC; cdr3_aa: CASSADFYEQYF
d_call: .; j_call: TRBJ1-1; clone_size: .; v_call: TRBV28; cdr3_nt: TGTGCCAGCAGACCTACCTTCGGGGGCGGGACTGAAGCTTTCTTT; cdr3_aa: CASRPTFGGGTEAFF
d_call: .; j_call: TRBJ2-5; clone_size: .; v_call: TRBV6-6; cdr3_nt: TGTGCCAGTCACAGGGCAGAGACCCAGTACTTC; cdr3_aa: CASHRAETQYF
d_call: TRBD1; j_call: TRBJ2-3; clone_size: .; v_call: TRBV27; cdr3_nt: TGTGCCAGCACCCAGGACAGGGGGTACGATACGCAGTATTTT; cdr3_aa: CASTQDRGYDTQYF
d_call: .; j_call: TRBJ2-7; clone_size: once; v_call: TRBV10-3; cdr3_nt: TGTGCCATCAGTGAGCCGACGGGGGAGCAGTACTTC; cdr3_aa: CAISEPTGEQYF
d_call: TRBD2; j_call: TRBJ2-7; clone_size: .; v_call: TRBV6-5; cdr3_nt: TGTGCCAGCAGTTACCCGACTAGCGGGGGCTCCTACGAGCAGTACTTC; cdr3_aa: CASSYPTSGGSYEQYF
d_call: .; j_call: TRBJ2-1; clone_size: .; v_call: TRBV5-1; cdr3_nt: TGCGCCAGCAGCTCCATGGTCGGAGGATCCTACAATGAGCAGTTCTTC; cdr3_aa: CASSSMVGGSYNEQFF
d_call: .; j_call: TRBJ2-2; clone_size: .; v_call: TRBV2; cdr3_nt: TGTGCCAGCAGTCGACTAGAAGGGACCGGGGAGCTGTTTTTT; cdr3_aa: CASSRLEGTGELFF
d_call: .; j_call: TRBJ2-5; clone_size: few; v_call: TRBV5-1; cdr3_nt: TGCGCCAGCAGCTCGCAAGAGACCCAGTACTTC; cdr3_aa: CASSSQETQYF
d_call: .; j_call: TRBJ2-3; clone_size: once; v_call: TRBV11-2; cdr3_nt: TGTGCCAGCAGCTCTGCGGGAGATACGCAGTATTTT; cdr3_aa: CASSSAGDTQYF
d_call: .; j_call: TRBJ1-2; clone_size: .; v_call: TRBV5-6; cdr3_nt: TGTGCCAGCAGCTGGGGGATGGGGGGAAACTATGGCTACACCTTC; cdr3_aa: CASSWGMGGNYGYTF
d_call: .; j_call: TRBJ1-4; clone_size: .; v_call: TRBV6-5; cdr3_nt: TGTGCCAGCAGTTTCTCGGGTGAAAAACTGTTTTTT; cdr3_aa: CASSFSGEKLFF
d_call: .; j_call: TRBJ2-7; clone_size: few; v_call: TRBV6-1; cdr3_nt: TGTGCCAGCAGTGAATCCCCAACCAGAGCCAGCTCCTACGAGCAGTACTTC; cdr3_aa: CASSESPTRASSYEQYF
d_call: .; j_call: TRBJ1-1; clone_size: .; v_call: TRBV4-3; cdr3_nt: TGCGCCAGCAGCCAAGATTCCCGAATGAACACTGAAGCTTTCTTT; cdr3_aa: CASSQDSRMNTEAFF
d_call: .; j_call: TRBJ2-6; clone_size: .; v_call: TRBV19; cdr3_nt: TGTGCCAGTAGGCCCAGCAGCTCTGGGGCCAACGTCCTGACTTTC; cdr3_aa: CASRPSSSGANVLTF
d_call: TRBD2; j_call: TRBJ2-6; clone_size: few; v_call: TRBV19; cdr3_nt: TGTGCCAGTAGTAGTTCAAGGGAGGGTCGTCCAGACTCTGGGGCCAACGTCCTGACTTTC; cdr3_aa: CASSSSREGRPDSGANVLTF
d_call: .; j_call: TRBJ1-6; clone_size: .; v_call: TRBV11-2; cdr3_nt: TGTGCCAGCAGCCAAGGGAGCTCCTATAATTCACCCCTCCACTTT; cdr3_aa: CASSQGSSYNSPLHF
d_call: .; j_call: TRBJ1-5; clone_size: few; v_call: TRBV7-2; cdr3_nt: TGTGCCAGCACCAGGACGGCGGGTGGCAATCAGCCCCAGCATTTT; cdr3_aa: CASTRTAGGNQPQHF
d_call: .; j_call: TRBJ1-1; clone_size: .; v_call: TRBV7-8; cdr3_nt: TGTGCCAGCAGTCCAGCTCCTTCGAGGGGCACTGAAGCTTTCTTT; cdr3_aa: CASSPAPSRGTEAFF
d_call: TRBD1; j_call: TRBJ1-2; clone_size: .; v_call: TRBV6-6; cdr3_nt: TGTGCCAGCAGTTGGGACAGGGACGGCTACACCTTC; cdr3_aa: CASSWDRDGYTF
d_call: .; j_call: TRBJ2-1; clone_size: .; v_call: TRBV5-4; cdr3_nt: TGTGCCAGCAGCTTAACAGGGAATGAGCAGTTCTTC; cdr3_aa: CASSLTGNEQFF